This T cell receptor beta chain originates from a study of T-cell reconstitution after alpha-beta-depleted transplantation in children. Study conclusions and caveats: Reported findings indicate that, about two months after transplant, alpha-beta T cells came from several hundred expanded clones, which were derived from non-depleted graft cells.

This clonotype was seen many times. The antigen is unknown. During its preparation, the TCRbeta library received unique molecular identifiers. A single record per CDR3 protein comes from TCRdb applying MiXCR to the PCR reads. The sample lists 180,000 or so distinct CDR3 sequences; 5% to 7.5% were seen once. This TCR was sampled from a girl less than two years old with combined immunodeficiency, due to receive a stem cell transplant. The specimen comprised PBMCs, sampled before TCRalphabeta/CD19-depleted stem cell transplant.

CDR3 sequence: CSAGTSGETQYF. The DNA of the CDR3 is TGCAGCGCCGGGACTAGCGGAGAGACCCAGTACTTC. V gene TRBV29-1 combines with J gene TRBJ2-5; 11 bases fit TRBD2. CDR1 and CDR2 from the germline V gene are SQVTM and ANQGSEA. Unmatched junction bases numbered 2, after V lost 7 bases and J lost 4 bases. The CDR3 contains 12 residues.